Listed here is a single T cell receptor beta chain. The sample belongs to a study of T cells in Graves' hyperthyroidism and ophthalmopathy. The PBMCs were sourced from fresh peripheral blood (10 ml). Deletions cut 0 bases from V and 2 bases from J, with 23 bases between. From germline, CDR1 is LGHDT and CDR2 YNNKEL (reference sequence). This CDR3 region has 19 residues. TCR beta CDR3 region amplification was performed from RNA transcripts. The HTBI primer set drove a first-round RT-PCR of the TCR CDR3. TCRdb re-called the multiplex PCR reads with MiXCR, one entry per CDR3 protein. The repertoire has around 560,000 distinct CDR3 sequences, around 17% of them found once; the top ten carry about 17%.

The V call is TRBV3-1, the J call TRBJ2-7, with D maybe TRBD1 (6 bases). The TCR sequence derives from a woman in her late teens or twenties with Graves' hyperthyroidism. Sequences were obtained from blood. The CDR3, as DNA: TGTGCCAGCAGCCAAGATCGGAGAGCGTCCAGGGGAACCCCCTACGAGCAGTACTTC. Amino acid sequence: CASSQDRRASRGTPYEQYF.